The sequence of this T cell receptor beta chain was determined in a study of blood T cell repertoires in COVID-19. CDR3 size: 16 residues. The V segment lost 6 bases and the J segment 2 bases; nucleotides outside the gene matches: 10. Germline lookup yields CDR1 ENHRY and CDR2 SYGVKD. Clones were read by immunoSEQ multiplex PCR, and TCRdb kept only the in-frame ones, dropping some. The sample gives more than 150,000 clones, approximately 90% of which show up once; about 15% is in the top ten. The chain couples TRBV10-3 to TRBJ2-3; the match to TRBD1 covers 8 bases. The receptor was derived from a woman aged 40 to 50 with acute or convalescent COVID-19. The sequenced material came from peripheral blood. The CDR3 region has the DNA TGTGCCATCAGCCCCGCAGGGGGCCAACTCACAGATACGCAGTATTTT. Translating it yields CAISPAGGQLTDTQYF.